This TCR beta chain stems from a study of T-cell reconstitution after alpha-beta-depleted transplantation in children. Unique molecular identifiers were used in preparing the TCRbeta library. TCRdb reanalysed the PCR reads using MiXCR and keeps one entry per CDR3 protein. The repertoire consists of about 110,000 distinct CDR3 sequences, with around 6.4% occurring once and the leading ten covering less than 30%. At least ten counts were recorded for this clonotype. The antigen is not known. CDR1 is MNHEY and CDR2 is SVGAGI in the germline V gene. This CDR3 comprises 14 residues. Trimming took 0 bases from V and 7 from J, leaving 10 bases between them. Study results and caveats: Reported findings indicate that, about two months after transplant, alpha-beta T cells came from several hundred expanded clones, which were derived from non-depleted graft cells. Where some patients showed high TCRbeta diversity at day 60, it came from recipient T cells and thymic progenitors that had survived. A year had passed since transplant, and T-cell counts and diversity by then came mostly from newly produced T cells.

The sample consisted of PBMCs, mostly from graft donor cells, taken 360 days after TCRalphabeta/CD19-depleted stem cell transplant. This receptor was obtained from a male patient aged 2 to 10 who had a stem cell transplant for acute lymphoblastic leukemia, so the T cells may come from the graft donor. The chain links TRBV6-5 to TRBJ2-1, with a possible D match to TRBD1 (6 bases). The CDR3 protein is CASSYSRRGNEQFF. In nucleotides, the CDR3 is TGTGCCAGCAGTTACTCGCGCAGGGGAAATGAGCAGTTCTTC.